This TCR beta chain was profiled in a study of T cells in Graves' hyperthyroidism and ophthalmopathy. This clonotype appeared many times. TCR beta CDR3 regions were amplified from RNA. The HTBI set primed first-round TCR CDR3 RT-PCR. Each CDR3 protein is one row after TCRdb ran MiXCR on the multiplex PCR reads. The table records some 460,000 distinct CDR3 sequences, approximately 14% of them present only once. With 6 bases removed from V and 0 bases from J, the gap between germline ends came to 11 bases. CDR1 and CDR2 from the germline V gene are MDHEN and SYDVKM. CDR3 length: 15 residues. The sequenced material came from blood. The rearrangement links TRBV28 to TRBJ1-4; D may be TRBD1 (5 bases). This receptor was taken from a young woman with Graves' hyperthyroidism. CDR3 residues: CASRTPTATNEKLFF. The CDR3 DNA sequence: TGTGCCAGCAGGACCCCGACAGCAACTAATGAAAAACTGTTTTTT.